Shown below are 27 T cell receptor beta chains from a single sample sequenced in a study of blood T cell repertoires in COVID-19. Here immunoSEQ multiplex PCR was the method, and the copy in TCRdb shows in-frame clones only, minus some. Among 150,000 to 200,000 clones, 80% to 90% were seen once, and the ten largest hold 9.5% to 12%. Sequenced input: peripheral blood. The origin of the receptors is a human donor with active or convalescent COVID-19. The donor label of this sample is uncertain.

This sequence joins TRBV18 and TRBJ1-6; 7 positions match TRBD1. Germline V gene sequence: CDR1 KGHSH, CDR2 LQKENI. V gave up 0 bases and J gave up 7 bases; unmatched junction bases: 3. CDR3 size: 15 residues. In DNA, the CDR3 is TGTGCCAGCTCACCACCGGGACAGTTAAATTCACCCCTCCACTTT. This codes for CASSPPGQLNSPLHF.

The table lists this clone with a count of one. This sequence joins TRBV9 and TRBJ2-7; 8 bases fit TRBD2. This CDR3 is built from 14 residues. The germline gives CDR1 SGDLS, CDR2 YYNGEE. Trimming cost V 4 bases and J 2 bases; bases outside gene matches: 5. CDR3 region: CASSLSGTPYEQYF. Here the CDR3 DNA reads TGTGCCAGCAGCCTTAGCGGGACCCCCTACGAGCAGTACTTC.

CDR3 DNA sequence: TGTGCCAGCCGACCCGGGACTAGCGGGGACAATGAGCAGTTCTTC. Its translation: CASRPGTSGDNEQFF. V and J are TRBV2 and TRBJ2-1; 13 nucleotides align to TRBD2. The CDR3 length is 15 residues. Germline V gene sequence: CDR1 SNHLY, CDR2 FYNNEI. J was trimmed by 5 bases and V by 8 bases; bases with no gene match: 6.

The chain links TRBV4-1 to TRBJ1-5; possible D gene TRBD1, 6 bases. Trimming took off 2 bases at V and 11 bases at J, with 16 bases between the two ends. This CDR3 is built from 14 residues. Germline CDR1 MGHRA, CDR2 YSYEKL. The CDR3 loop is CASSQPTGRSAQHF. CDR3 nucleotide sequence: TGCGCCAGCAGCCAACCGACAGGACGTTCTGCCCAGCATTTT.

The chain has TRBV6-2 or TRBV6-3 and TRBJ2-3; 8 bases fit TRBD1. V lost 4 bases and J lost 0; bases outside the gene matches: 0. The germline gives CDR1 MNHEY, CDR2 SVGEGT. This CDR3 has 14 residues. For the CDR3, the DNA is TGTGCCAGCAGTTGGGACAGGAGCACAGATACGCAGTATTTT. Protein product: CASSWDRSTDTQYF.

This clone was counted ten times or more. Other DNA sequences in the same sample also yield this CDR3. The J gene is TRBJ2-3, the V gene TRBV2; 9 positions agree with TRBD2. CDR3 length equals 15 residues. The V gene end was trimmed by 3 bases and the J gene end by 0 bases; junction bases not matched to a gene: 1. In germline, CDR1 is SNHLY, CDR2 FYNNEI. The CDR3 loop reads CASSEGTSSTDTQYF. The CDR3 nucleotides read TGTGCCAGCAGTGAGGGGACTAGCAGCACAGATACGCAGTATTTT.

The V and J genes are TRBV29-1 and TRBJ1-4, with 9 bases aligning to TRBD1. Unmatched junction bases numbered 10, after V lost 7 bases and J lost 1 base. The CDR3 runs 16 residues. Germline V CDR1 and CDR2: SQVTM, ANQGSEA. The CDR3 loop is CSAREQGAITNEKLFF. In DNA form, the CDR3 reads TGCAGCGCACGCGAACAGGGGGCTATAACTAATGAAAAACTGTTTTTT.

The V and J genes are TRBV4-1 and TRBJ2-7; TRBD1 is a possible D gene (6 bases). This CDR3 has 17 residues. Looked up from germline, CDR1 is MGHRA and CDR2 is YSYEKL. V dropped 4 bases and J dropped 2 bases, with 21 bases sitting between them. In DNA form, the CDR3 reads TGCGCCAGCAGCCGCACCTCCGGGACACCGACCCCCTACGAGCAGTACTTC. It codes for CASSRTSGTPTPYEQYF.

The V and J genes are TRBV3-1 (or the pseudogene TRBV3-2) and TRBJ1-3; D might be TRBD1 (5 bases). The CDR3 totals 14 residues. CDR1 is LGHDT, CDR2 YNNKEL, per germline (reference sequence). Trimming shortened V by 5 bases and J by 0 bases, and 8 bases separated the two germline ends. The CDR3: CASSLTDSGNTIYF. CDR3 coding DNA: TGTGCCAGCAGCTTGACAGACTCTGGAAACACCATATATTTT.

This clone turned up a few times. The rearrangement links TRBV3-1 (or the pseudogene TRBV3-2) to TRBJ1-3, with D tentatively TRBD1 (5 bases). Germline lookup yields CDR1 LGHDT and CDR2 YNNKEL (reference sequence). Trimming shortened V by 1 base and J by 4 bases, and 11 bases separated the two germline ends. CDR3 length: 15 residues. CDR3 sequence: CASSQVLRQGNTIYF. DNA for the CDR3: TGTGCCAGCAGCCAAGTCTTGAGACAGGGAAACACCATATATTTT.

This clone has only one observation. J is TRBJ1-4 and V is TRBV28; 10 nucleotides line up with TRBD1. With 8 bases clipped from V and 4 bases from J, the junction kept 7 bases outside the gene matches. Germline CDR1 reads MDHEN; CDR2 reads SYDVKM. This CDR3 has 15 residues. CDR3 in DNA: TGTGCCAGCCGGGACAGGGGCTTAATTAATGAAAAACTGTTTTTT. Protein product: CASRDRGLINEKLFF.

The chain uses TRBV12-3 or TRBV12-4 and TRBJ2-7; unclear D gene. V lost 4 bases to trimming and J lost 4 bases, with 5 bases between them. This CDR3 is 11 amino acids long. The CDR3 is CASSSYYEQYF. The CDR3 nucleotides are TGTGCCAGCAGTTCCTATTACGAGCAGTACTTC.

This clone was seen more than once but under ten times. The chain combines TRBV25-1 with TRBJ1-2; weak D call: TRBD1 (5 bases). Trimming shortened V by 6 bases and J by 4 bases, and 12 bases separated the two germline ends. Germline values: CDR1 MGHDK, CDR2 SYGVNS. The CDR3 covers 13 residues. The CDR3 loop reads CASSGGLGYGYTF. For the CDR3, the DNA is TGTGCCAGCAGCGGGGGTTTGGGCTATGGCTACACCTTC.

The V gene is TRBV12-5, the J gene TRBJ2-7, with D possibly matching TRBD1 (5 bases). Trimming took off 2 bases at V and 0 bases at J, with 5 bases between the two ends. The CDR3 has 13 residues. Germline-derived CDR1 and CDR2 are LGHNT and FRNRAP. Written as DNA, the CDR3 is TGTGCTAGTGGTTTGCAGGGCTCCTACGAGCAGTACTTC. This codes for CASGLQGSYEQYF.

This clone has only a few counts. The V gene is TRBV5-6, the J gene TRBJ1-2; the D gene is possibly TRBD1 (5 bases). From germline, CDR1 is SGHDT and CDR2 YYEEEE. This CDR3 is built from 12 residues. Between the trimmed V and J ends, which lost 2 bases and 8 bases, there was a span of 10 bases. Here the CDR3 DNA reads TGTGCCAGCAGCTTCTCAGGGCGAGGCTACACCTTC. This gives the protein CASSFSGRGYTF.

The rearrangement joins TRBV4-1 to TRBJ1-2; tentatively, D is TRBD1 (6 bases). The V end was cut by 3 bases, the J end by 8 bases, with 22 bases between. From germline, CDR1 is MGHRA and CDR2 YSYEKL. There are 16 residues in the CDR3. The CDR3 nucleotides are TGCGCCAGCAGCCACCTTAGGGGGGGCGATCTGGAAGGCTACACCTTC. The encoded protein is CASSHLRGGDLEGYTF.

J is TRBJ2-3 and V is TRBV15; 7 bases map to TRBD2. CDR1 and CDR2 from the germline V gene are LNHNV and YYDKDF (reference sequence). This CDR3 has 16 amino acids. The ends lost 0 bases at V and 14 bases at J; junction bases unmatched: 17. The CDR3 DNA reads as TGTGCCACCAGCAGAGATCCGACCAGCGGGGTATGGGGCCGGTATTTT. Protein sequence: CATSRDPTSGVWGRYF.

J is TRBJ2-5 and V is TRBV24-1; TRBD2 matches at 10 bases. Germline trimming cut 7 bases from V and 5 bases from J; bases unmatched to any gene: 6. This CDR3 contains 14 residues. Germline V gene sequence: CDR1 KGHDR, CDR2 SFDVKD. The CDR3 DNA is TGTGCCACCAGGCAGCGGGGGGGTTGGGAGACCCAGTACTTC. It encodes CATRQRGGWETQYF.

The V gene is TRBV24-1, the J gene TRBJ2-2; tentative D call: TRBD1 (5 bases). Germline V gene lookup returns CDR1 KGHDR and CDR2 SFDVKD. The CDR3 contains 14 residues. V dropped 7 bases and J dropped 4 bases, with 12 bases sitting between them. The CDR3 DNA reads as TGTGCCACCAGGGACACGGGTCCCACCGGGGAGCTGTTTTTT. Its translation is CATRDTGPTGELFF.

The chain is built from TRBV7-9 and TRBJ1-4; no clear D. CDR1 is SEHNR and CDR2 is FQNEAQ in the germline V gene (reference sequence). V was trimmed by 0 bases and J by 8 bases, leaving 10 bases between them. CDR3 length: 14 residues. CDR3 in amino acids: CASSLATGGEKLFF. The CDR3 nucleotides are TGTGCCAGCAGCTTAGCGACGGGAGGGGAAAAACTGTTTTTT. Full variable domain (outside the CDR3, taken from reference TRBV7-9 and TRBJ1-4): DTGVSQNPRHKITKRGQNVTFRCDPISEHNRLYWYRQTLGQGPEFLTYFQNEAQLEKSRLLSDRFSAERPKGSFSTLEIQRTEQGDSAMYLCASSLATGGEKLFFGSGTQLSVL.

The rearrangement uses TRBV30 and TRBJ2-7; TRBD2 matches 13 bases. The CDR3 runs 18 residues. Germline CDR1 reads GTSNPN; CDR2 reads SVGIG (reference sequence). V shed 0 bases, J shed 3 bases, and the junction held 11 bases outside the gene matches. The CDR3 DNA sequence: TGTGCCTGGAGTGTTAGGAGGGTGAGGACTAGCGGGAGCTACGAGCAGTACTTC. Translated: CAWSVRRVRTSGSYEQYF. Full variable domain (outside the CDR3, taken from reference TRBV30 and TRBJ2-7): SQTIHQWPATLVQPVGSPLSLECTVEGTSNPNLYWYRQAAGRGLQLLFYSVGIGQISSEVPQNLSASRPQDRQFILSSKKLLLSDSGFYLCAWSVRRVRTSGSYEQYFGPGTRLTVT.

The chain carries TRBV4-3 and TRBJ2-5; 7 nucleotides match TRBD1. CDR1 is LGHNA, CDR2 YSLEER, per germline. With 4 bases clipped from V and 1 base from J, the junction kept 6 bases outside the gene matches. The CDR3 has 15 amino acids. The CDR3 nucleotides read TGCGCCAGCAGCCTCCGACAGGGATCCCAAGAGACCCAGTACTTC. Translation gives CASSLRQGSQETQYF.

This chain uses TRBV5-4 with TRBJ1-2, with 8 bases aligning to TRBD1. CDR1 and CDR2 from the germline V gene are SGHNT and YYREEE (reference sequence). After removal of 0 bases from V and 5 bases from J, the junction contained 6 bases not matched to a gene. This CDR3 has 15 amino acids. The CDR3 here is CASSLAGWTGYGYTF. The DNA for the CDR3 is TGTGCCAGCAGCTTGGCGGGTTGGACAGGGTATGGCTACACCTTC.

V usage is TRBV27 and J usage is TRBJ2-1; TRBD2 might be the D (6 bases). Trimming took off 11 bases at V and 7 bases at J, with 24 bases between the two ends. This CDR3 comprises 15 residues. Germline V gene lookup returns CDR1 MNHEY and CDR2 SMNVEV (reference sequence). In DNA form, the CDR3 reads TGTGCCGTTAAAGGGGCTAGCGCCAGAGGAAATGAGCAGTTCTTC. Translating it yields CAVKGASARGNEQFF.

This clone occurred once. CDR3 DNA sequence: TGCGCCAGCAGCTCTGGACTAGCGGGGCCGACCGGGGAGCTGTTTTTT. It specifies CASSSGLAGPTGELFF. The chain links TRBV5-1 to TRBJ2-2; 12 bases align to TRBD2. This CDR3 has 16 residues. Germline lookup yields CDR1 SGHRS and CDR2 YFSETQ. V lost 3 bases, J lost 5 bases, and 5 bases stayed unmatched.

This chain's CDR3 is CASSSQGSGRRVGADTQYF. CDR3 DNA sequence: TGTGCCAGCAGCTCACAGGGGAGCGGGAGGAGGGTAGGCGCAGATACGCAGTATTTT. The V gene is TRBV7-3, the J gene TRBJ2-3; 9 bases match TRBD2. There are 19 residues in the CDR3. Germline CDR1 is SGHTA and CDR2 is FQGTGA. V was pared by 4 bases and J by 4 bases, with 18 bases of the junction left unmatched.

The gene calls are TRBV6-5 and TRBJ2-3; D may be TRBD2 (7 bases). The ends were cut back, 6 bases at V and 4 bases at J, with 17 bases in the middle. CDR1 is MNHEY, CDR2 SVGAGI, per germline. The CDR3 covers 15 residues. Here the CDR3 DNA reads TGTGCCAGCAGGAACGGGGCGGGGGCTGCAGATACGCAGTATTTT. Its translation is CASRNGAGAADTQYF.